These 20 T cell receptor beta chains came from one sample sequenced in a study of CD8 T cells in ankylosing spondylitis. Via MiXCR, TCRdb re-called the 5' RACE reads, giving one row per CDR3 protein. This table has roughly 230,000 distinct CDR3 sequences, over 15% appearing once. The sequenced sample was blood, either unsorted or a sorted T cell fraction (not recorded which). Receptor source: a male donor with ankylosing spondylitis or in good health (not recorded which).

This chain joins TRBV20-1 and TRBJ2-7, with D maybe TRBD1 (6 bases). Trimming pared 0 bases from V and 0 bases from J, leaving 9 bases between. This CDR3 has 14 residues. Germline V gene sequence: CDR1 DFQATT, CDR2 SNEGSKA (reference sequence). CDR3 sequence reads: CSARDRGNSYEQYF. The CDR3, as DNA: TGCAGTGCTAGAGATAGGGGGAACTCCTACGAGCAGTACTTC.

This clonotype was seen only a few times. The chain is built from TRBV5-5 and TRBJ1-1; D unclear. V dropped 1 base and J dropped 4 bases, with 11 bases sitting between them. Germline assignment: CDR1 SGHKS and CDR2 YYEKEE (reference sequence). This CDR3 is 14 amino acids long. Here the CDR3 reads CASSLFLTGTEAFF. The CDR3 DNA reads TGTGCCAGCAGCTTGTTTCTGACTGGCACTGAAGCTTTCTTT. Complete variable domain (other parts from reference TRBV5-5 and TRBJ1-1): DAGVTQSPTHLIKTRGQQVTLRCSPISGHKSVSWYQQVLGQGPQFIFQYYEKEERGRGNFPDRFSARQFPNYSSELNVNALLLGDSALYLCASSLFLTGTEAFFGQGTRLTVV.

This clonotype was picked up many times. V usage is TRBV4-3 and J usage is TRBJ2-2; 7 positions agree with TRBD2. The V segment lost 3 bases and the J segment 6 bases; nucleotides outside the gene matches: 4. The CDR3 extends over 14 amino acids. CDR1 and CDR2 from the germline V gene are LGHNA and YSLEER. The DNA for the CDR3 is TGCGCCAGCAGCCAGGGGGGGGGTGCCGGGGAGCTGTTTTTT. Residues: CASSQGGGAGELFF.

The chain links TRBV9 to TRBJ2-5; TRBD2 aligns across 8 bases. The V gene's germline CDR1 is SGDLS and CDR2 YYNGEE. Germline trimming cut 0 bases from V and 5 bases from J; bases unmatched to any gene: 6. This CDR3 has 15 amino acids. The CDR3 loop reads CASSVVATGGETQYF. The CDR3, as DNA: TGTGCCAGCAGCGTAGTGGCGACGGGAGGGGAGACCCAGTACTTC.

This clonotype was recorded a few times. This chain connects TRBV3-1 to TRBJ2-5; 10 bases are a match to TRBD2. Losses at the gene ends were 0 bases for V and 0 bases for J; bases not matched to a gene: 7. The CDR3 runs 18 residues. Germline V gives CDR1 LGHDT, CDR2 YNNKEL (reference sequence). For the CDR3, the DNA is TGTGCCAGCAGCCAAGATCTAGCGGGAGCCCCGTACCAAGAGACCCAGTACTTC. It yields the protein CASSQDLAGAPYQETQYF.

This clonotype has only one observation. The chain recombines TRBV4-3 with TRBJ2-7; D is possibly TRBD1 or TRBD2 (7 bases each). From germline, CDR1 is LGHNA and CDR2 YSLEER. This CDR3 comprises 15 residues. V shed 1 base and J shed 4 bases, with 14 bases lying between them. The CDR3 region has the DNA TGCGCCAGCAGCCAAGGTGCCCAGGGGGGGTACGAGCAGTACTTC. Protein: CASSQGAQGGYEQYF.

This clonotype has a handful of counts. CDR3 protein: CASSFQGMNTEAFF. CDR3 nucleotide sequence: TGTGCCAGCAGTTTTCAGGGAATGAACACTGAAGCTTTCTTT. The J gene is TRBJ1-1, the V gene TRBV27; D might be TRBD1 (5 bases). Trimming removed 3 bases from V and 0 bases from J, with 8 bases in between. Germline V gives CDR1 MNHEY, CDR2 SMNVEV (reference sequence). The CDR3 has 14 amino acids.

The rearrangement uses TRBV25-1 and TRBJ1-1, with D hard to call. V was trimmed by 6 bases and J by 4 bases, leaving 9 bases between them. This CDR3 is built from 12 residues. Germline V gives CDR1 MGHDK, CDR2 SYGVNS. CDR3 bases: TGTGCCAGCAGGTCGGGATCCACTGAAGCTTTCTTT. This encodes CASRSGSTEAFF.

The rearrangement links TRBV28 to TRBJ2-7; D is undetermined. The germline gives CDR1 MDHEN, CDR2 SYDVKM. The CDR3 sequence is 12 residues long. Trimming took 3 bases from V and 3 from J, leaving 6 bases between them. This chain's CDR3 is CASSFMGYEQYF. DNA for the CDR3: TGTGCCAGCAGTTTCATGGGCTACGAGCAGTACTTC.

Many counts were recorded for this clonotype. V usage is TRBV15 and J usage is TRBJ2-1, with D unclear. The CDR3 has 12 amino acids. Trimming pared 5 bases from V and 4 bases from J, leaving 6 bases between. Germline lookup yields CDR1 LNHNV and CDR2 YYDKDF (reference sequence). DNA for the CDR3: TGTGCCACCAGCGGGTTTTACAATGAGCAGTTCTTC. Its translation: CATSGFYNEQFF.

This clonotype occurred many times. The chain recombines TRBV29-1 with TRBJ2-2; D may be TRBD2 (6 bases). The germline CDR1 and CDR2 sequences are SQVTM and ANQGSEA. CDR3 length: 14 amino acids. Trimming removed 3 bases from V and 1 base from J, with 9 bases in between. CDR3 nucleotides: TGCAGCGTTGATAAGGGACTGAACACCGGGGAGCTGTTTTTT. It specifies CSVDKGLNTGELFF.

The CDR3 protein is CATSSTSPYEQYF. The CDR3 nucleotides are TGTGCCACCAGCTCAACTAGTCCGTACGAGCAGTACTTC. The chain combines TRBV15 with TRBJ2-7; perhaps TRBD2 as D (5 bases). The CDR3 contains 13 residues. The V gene's germline CDR1 is LNHNV and CDR2 YYDKDF (reference sequence). V lost 5 bases to trimming and J lost 4 bases, with 12 bases between them.

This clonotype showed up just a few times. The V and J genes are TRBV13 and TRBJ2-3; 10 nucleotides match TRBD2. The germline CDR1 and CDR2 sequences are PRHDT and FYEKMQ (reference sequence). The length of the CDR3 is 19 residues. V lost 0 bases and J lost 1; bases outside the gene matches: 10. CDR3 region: CASSLGVLAGPGRTDTQYF. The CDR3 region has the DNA TGTGCCAGCAGCTTAGGTGTACTAGCGGGACCGGGACGCACAGATACGCAGTATTTT. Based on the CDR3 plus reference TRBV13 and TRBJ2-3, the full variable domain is AAGVIQSPRHLIKEKRETATLKCYPIPRHDTVYWYQQGPGQDPQFLISFYEKMQSDKGSIPDRFSAQQFSDYHSELNMSSLELGDSALYFCASSLGVLAGPGRTDTQYFGPGTRLTVL.

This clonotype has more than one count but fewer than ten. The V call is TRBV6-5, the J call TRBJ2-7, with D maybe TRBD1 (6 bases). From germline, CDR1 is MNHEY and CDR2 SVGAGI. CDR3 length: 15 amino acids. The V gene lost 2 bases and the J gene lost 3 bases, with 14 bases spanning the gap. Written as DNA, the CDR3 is TGTGCCAGCAGTTACATCGCAGGGGCTAGCTACGAGCAGTACTTC. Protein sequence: CASSYIAGASYEQYF.

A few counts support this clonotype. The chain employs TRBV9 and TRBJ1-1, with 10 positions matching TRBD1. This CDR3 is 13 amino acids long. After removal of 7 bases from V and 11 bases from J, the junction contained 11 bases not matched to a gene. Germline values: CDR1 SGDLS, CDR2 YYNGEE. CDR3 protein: CASSGQGDLFAFF. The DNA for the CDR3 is TGTGCCAGCTCCGGACAGGGGGATTTGTTTGCTTTCTTT.

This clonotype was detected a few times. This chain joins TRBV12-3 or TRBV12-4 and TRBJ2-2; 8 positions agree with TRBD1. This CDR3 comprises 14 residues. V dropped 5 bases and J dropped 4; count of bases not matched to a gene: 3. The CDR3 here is CASSVDRGTGELFF. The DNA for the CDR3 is TGTGCCAGCAGTGTAGACAGGGGCACCGGGGAGCTGTTTTTT.

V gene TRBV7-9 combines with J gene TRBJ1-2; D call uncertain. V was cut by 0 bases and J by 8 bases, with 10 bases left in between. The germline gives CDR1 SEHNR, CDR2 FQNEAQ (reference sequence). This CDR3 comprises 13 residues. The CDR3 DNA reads TGTGCCAGCAGCTTAGCGCCGGAGATAGGCTACACCTTC. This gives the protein CASSLAPEIGYTF.

CDR3 residues: CASSQDNLAGETQYF. Here the CDR3 DNA reads TGCGCCAGCAGCCAAGATAACCTAGCGGGAGAGACCCAGTACTTC. The chain uses TRBV4-1 and TRBJ2-5; 8 bases map to TRBD2. The CDR3 has 15 amino acids. The junction had 4 bases not matched to a gene; V was cut back by 0 bases and J by 4 bases. Per germline, CDR1 MGHRA and CDR2 YSYEKL.

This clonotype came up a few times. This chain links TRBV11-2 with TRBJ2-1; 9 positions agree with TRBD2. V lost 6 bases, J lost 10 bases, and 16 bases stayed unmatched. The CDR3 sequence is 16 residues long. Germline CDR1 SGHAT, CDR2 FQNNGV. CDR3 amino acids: CASSPGLATLQGEQFF. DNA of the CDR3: TGTGCCAGCAGTCCAGGACTAGCGACCCTGCAGGGGGAGCAGTTCTTC.

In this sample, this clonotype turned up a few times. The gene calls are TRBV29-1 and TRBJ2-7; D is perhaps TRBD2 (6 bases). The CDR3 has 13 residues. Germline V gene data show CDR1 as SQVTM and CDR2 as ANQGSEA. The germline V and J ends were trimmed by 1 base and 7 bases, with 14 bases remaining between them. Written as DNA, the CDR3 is TGCAGCGTTGAAGGTGGGGGGACGACAGAGCAGTACTTC. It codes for CSVEGGGTTEQYF.